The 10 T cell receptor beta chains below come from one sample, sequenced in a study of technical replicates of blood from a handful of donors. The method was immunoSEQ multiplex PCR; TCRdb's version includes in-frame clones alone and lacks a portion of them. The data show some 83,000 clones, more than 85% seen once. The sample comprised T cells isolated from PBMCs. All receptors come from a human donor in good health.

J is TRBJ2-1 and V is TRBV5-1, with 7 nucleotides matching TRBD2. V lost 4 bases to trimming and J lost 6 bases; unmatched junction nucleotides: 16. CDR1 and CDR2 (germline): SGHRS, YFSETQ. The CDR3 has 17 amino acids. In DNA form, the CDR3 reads TGCGCCAGCAGCCCGGCACACGGTCGGGAGGTACGCAATGAGCAGTTCTTC. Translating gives CASSPAHGREVRNEQFF.

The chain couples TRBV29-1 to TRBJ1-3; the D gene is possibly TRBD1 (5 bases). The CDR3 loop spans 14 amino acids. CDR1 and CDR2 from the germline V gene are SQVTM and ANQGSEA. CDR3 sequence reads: CTNQGARSGNTIYF. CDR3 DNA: TGCACCAACCAAGGGGCCCGCTCTGGAAACACCATATATTTT. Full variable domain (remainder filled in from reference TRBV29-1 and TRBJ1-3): SAVISQKPSRDICQRGTSLTIQCQVDSQVTMMFWYRQQPGQSLTLIATANQGSEATYESGFVIDKFPISRPNLTFSTLTVSNMSPEDSSIYLCTNQGARSGNTIYFGEGSWLTVV.

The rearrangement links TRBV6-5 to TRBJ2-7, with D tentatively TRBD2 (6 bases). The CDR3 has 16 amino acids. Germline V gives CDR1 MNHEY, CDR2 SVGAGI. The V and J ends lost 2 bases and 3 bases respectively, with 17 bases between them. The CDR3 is CASSYTTRGSFYEQYF. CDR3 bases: TGTGCCAGCAGTTACACGACTAGGGGCAGCTTCTACGAGCAGTACTTC.

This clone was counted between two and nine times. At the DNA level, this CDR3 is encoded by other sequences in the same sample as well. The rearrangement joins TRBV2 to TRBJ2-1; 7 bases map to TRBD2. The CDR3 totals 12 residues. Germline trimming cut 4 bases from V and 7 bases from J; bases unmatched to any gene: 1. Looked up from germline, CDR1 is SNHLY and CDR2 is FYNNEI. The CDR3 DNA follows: TGTGCCAGCAGTGTGGGGGGGAATGAGCAGTTCTTC. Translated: CASSVGGNEQFF.

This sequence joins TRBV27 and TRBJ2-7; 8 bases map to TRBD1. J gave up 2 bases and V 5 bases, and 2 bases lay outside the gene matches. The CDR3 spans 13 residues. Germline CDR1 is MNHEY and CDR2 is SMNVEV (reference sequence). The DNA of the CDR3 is TGTGCCAGCAGTCGGACAGGGACCTACGAGCAGTACTTC. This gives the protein CASSRTGTYEQYF.

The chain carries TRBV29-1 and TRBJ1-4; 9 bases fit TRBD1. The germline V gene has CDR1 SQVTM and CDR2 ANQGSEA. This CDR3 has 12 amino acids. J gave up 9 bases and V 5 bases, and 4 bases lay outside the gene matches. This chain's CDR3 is CSVLYRGQKLFF. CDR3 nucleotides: TGCAGCGTTCTGTACAGGGGGCAAAAACTGTTTTTT.

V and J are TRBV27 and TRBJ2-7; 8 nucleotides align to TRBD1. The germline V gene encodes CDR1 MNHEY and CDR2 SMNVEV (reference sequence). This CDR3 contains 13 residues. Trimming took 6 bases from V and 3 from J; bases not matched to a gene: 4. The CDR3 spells CASSGGTGYEQYF. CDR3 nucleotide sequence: TGTGCCAGCAGCGGAGGGACAGGCTACGAGCAGTACTTC.

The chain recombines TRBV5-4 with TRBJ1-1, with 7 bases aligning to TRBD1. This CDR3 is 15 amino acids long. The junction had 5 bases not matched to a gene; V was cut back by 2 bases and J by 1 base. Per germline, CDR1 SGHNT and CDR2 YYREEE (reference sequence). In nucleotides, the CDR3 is TGTGCCAGCAGCTTTACAGGGGAAGGGAACACTGAAGCTTTCTTT. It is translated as CASSFTGEGNTEAFF.

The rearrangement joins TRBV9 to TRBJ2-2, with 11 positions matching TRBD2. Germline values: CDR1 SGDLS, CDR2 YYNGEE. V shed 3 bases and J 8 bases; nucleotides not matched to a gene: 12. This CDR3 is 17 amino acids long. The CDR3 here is CASSEGLAVTLLGELFF. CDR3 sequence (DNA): TGTGCCAGCAGCGAGGGACTAGCGGTTACCTTGCTTGGGGAGCTGTTTTTT. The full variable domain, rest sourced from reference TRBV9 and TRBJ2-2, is DSGVTQTPKHLITATGQRVTLRCSPRSGDLSVYWYQQSLDQGLQFLIQYYNGEERAKGNILERFSAQQFPDLHSELNLSSLELGDSALYFCASSEGLAVTLLGELFFGEGSRLTVL.

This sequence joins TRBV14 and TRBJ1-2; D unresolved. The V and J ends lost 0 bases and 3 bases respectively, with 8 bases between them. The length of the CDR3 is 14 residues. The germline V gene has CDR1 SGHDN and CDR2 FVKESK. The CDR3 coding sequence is TGTGCCAGCAGCCAAGAGCTGGGCCACTATGGCTACACCTTC. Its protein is CASSQELGHYGYTF.